This T cell receptor (beta chain) was captured in a study of blood T cell repertoires in COVID-19. Profiled with immunoSEQ multiplex PCR; TCRdb holds only in-frame clones, not every one. The table has under 350,000 clones, roughly 91% seen once. The CDR3 runs to 15 residues. Germline V CDR1 and CDR2: SNHLY, FYNNEI. Trimming took 1 base from V and 0 from J, leaving 7 bases between them. The chain recombines TRBV2 with TRBJ1-3; unclear D gene. This receptor was taken from a man aged 35-49 years with acute or convalescent COVID-19. The material sequenced was peripheral blood. The CDR3 loop is CASSEGADSGNTIYF. In nucleotides, the CDR3 is TGTGCCAGCAGTGAAGGGGCTGACTCTGGAAACACCATATATTTT.